The subject of this entry is one TCR beta chain. This entry belongs to a study of OX40 agonist ivuxolimab in advanced cancers. About the research overall: A diagnosis of hepatocellular carcinoma, melanoma, renal cell or head and neck cancer was present in dose-escalation patients.

V lost 2 bases and J 6 bases, leaving 15 bases between the germline ends. CDR3 length equals 16 residues. Germline assignment: CDR1 SGHKS and CDR2 YYEKEE (reference sequence). Using immunoSEQ multiplex PCR, the repertoire was profiled, and TCRdb retains in-frame clones only, with some absent. The sample consists of tens of thousands of clones, roughly 87% of them appearing once. This sequence joins TRBV5-5 and TRBJ1-6, with D tentatively TRBD1 (6 bases). Sample: CD4+ or CD8+ T cells sorted from blood, taken in a trial of the OX40 agonist ivuxolimab. The clonotype originates from an adult with an advanced solid tumor such as melanoma, head and neck, liver or kidney cancer. The CDR3 loop reads CASSFPGALGNSPLHF. The CDR3 nucleotides are TGTGCCAGCAGCTTTCCAGGGGCTCTTGGTAATTCACCCCTCCACTTT.